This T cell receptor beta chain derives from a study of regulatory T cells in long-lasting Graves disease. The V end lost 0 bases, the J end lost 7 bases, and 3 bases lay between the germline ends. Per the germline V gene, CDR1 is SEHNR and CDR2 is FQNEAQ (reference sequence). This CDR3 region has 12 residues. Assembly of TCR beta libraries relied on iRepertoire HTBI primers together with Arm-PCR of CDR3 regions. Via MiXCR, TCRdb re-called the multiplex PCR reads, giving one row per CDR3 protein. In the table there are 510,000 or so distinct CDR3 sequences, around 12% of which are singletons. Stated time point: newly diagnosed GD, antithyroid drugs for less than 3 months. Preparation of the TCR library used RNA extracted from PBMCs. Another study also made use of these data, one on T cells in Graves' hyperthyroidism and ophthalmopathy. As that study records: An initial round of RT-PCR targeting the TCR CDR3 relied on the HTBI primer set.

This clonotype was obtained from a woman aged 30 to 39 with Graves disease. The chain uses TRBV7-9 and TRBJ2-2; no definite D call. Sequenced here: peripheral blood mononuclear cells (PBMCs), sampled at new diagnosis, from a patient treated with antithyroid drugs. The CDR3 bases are TGTGCCAGCAGCTTAGCGCTCGGGGAGCTGTTTTTT. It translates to CASSLALGELFF.